The clone carrying this TCR beta chain was observed many times. Its antigen is not identified. This sample stems from a study of T cells after yellow fever vaccination. TCRdb re-analysed the 5' RACE reads in MiXCR, keeping a single row per CDR3 protein. This table holds about 320,000 distinct CDR3 sequences, around 4.5% found once. Study findings and constraints: The CD4 and CD8 compartments had a small share of their clonotypes in common.

This specimen consisted of PBMCs, obtained 15 days after the yellow fever booster vaccination. The clonotype comes from a man younger than 35 who received the YFV17D yellow fever vaccine.

The CDR3 protein is CSARIPQNYGYTF. CDR3 DNA: TGCAGTGCTAGGATCCCACAAAACTATGGCTACACCTTC. V is TRBV20-1 and J is TRBJ1-2, with D unresolved. Trimming left V 3 bases short and J 2 bases short, with 10 bases between. The CDR3 consists of 13 residues. CDR1 is DFQATT and CDR2 is SNEGSKA in the germline V gene (reference sequence).